This T cell receptor (beta chain) derives from a study of breast tumors, draining lymph nodes, adjacent tissues. Samples came from axillary lymph nodes draining the breast cancer. This clonotype came up many times. TCRdb itself ran the multiplex PCR reads through MiXCR, one entry per CDR3 protein. The sample carries approximately 210,000 distinct CDR3 sequences, less than 35% recorded once. CDR3 length: 14 residues. V lost 4 bases to trimming and J lost 2 bases, with 11 bases between them. CDR1 KGHSH and CDR2 LQKENI come from the germline V gene. The sequenced material came from axillary lymph node tissue. The rearrangement uses TRBV18 and TRBJ2-5; D may be TRBD1 (6 bases). The TCR comes from a female donor with breast cancer. Some clones in this sample may be carry-over from other donors' samples. CDR3 sequence: CASSRSTGQETQYF. The CDR3 bases are TGTGCCAGCTCACGCTCGACAGGTCAAGAGACCCAGTACTTC.